This T cell receptor beta chain was captured in a study of neurological immune-mediated disorders (dated by TCRdb to between 2018 and 2021). With respect to the entire study: Peripheral blood TCR-beta repertoires from patients with HTLV-I-associated myelopathy (HAM/TSP), patients with multiple sclerosis, and healthy controls were compared in the study using UMI-based sequencing. The 90 to 120 TCR-beta libraries covered PBMC samples along with longitudinal samples, technical triplicates, and paired sorted CD4+ and CD8+ T-cell subsets. The cohort was made up of 65 to 75 subjects, consisting of roughly 15 HAM/TSP patients, about 35 multiple sclerosis patients and 20 healthy controls.

On the study overall, not on this receptor specifically: TCR clonal expansion was greatest in HAM/TSP patients and smallest in MS patients, who ranked below even healthy controls. Expanded clones from different subjects shared no identical CDR3 amino acid sequences, which suggests that TCR-beta repertoires were private in all groups.

V loses 2 bases, J loses 1 base, and the germline ends lie 5 bases apart. CDR1 and CDR2, per the germline V gene, are ENHRY and SYGVKD. Inclusive of the bounding cysteine and phenylalanine, the CDR3 is 14 residues long. Only CDR3 DNA remains: 42 bases, in frame from the first base. Comment on this clonotype: Its binding antigen is unknown. No much larger clonotype is one base removed from it; base qualities were not supplied.

To synthesize cDNA, template-switch 5'RACE was performed with a primer carrying a 10-nucleotide random unique molecular identifier so that each TCR transcript was tagged. Every sequencing run yielded over 180 million TCR-beta sequences covering 15-18 subjects. The RNeasy kit was used for extraction of total RNA. The KAPA Real-time Library Amplification kit was used to amplify TCR-beta VDJ regions with primers for the TCR constant region and the 5'RACE anchor. Sample indexes and Illumina adaptors were added in a first PCR, after which library yield was increased in a second PCR. After Ampure bead purification, the roughly 650 bp TCR product was size-selected on a 2% E-gel SizeSelection system. Before pooling, library quality was checked on a Bioanalyzer, concentration was measured with Qubit, and libraries were quantified with the Kapa Library Quantification kit. Libraries were sequenced paired-end 2 x 150 bp on an Illumina HiSeq 2500. To increase sequence diversity, roughly 24-31% phiX was spiked into each library pool. The authors processed their data as follows. The UMI-based MiGEC pipeline processed quality-filtered reads and removed over 85% of raw TCR sequences during error correction. IMGT germline references were used for aligning VDJ genes, and each clonotype was defined as a unique CDR3 amino acid sequence together with its V-J genes. VDJtools evaluated clonal expansion, Shannon diversity and CDR3 relatedness (CalcPairwiseDistances, ClusterSamples); CLCbio workbench built phylogenetic trees. Expanded clones were defined as having at least 8 unique UMIs, based on coefficient-of-variation modelling across technical triplicates. TCRdb reprocessing: public reads trimmed at Q25 with fastp, clones called with MiXCR, in-frame beta chains kept. Identical CDR3 protein sequences are pooled into one entry, listed with their most common genes and DNA. The V and J calls come from TCRdb's annotation, not from the publication. This sample gives about 39,000 distinct CDR3 sequences in total; approximately 7.2% of them show up just once. The ten largest clones add up to approximately 5.7% of the sample.

Blood bank volunteers in Maryland, USA served as the healthy controls. Sorted-subset TCR libraries were prepared from over 850,000 sorted CD4+ or CD8+ T cells. PBMCs were separated from peripheral blood using Ficoll-Hypaque density gradient centrifugation and then cryopreserved in liquid nitrogen. Paired sorted CD4+ and CD8+ subsets came from healthy controls, HAM/TSP patients and MS patients. The rearrangement combines TRBV10-3 with TRBJ2-2; no D gene is confidently identified. This receptor was obtained from a man between 50 and 59 years old in good health. The sequencing sample was made of CD4+ T cells from blood. In nucleotide form, the sequence is TGTGCCATCAGTGAGACCCTGAACACCGGGGAGCTGTTTTTT. This codes for CAISETLNTGELFF.